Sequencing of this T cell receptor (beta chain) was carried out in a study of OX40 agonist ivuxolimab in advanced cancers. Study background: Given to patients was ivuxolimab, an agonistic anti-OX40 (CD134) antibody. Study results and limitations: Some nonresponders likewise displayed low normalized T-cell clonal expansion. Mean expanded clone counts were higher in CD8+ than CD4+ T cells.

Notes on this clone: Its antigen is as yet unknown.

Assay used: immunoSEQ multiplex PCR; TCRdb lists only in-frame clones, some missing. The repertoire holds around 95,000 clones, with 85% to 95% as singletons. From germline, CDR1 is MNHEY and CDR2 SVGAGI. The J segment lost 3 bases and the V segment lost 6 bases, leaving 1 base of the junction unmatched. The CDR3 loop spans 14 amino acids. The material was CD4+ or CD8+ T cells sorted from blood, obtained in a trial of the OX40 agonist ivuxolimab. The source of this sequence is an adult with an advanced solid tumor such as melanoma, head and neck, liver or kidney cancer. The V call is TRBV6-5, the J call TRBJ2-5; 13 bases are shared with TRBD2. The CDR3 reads CASSGLAGEETQYF. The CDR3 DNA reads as TGTGCCAGCAGCGGACTAGCGGGAGAAGAGACCCAGTACTTC.